This record looks at one T cell receptor (beta chain) sequence and its context. What it recognizes is unknown. Germline lookup yields CDR1 GTSNPN and CDR2 SVGIG (reference sequence). The CDR3 has 14 amino acids. With V trimmed by 0 bases and J by 7 bases, 6 bases remained unmatched. The data derive from a study of T cell responses to AZD1222 COVID-19 vaccine. General study findings and limits: Reportedly, close to half of spike-specific TCRs are directed against unmutated variant regions. The peak T cell response came first, and repertoires were sampled only after it.

Data came from immunoSEQ multiplex PCR; TCRdb stores just in-frame clones and leaves some out. The sample lists about 83,000 clones, over 75% occurring once. Sample: peripheral blood, taken on day 0 of MenACWY control vaccination. This TCR was sampled from an adult in good health. This chain connects TRBV30 to TRBJ1-5; TRBD1 agrees at 7 bases. In nucleotides, the CDR3 is TGTGCCTGGAGTGTTTCAGGGGGGCGGCAGCCCCAGCATTTT. It specifies CAWSVSGGRQPQHF.